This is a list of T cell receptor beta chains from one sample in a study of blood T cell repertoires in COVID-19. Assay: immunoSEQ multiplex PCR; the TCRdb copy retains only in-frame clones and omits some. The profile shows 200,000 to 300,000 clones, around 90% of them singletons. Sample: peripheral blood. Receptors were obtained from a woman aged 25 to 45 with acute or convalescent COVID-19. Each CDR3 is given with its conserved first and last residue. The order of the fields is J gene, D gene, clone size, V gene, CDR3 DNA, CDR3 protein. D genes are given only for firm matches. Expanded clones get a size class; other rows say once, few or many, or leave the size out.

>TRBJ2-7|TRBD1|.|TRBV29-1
TGCAGCGTTAAGTCTGGGACAGGGGTTCGCGAGCAGTACTTC
CSVKSGTGVREQYF
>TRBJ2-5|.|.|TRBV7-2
TGTGCCAGCAGCGCTAACGGACTCGCAGAGACCCAGTACTTC
CASSANGLAETQYF
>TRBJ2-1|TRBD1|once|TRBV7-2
TGTGCCAGCAGCTTAGTCGGACAGGCAAACAATGAGCAGTTCTTC
CASSLVGQANNEQFF
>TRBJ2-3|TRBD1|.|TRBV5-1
TGCGCCAGCAGCGAAAGGACAGGGAGCACAGATACGCAGTATTTT
CASSERTGSTDTQYF
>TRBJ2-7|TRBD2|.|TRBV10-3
TGTGCCATAAGGACTAGCGGTTACGAGCAGTACTTC
CAIRTSGYEQYF
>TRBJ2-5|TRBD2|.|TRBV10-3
TGTGCCATCATAAGGACTAGACCCTACGGGACCCAGTACTTC
CAIIRTRPYGTQYF
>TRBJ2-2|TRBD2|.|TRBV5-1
TGCGCCAGCAGCTCCGGACTAGCGGACACCCAGAACACCGGGGAGCTGTTTTTT
CASSSGLADTQNTGELFF
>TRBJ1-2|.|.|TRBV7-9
TGTGCCAGCAGCTCGAACATCCCCGGGACTGATCGAAGTGGCTACACCTTC
CASSSNIPGTDRSGYTF
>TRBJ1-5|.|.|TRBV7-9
TGTGCCAGCAGCCAGACAGAGCGGCCCCAGCATTTT
CASSQTERPQHF
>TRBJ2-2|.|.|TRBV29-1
TGCAGCGTTGCAGCGGGCCCGGCCGGGGAGCTGTTTTTT
CSVAAGPAGELFF